The 32 T cell receptor beta chains given below trace back to one sample, sequenced in a study of CD8+ T cells in alopecia areata. Extraction and reverse transcription of RNA yielded cDNA as the sequencing template. The data were produced by immunoSEQ multiplex PCR, yet TCRdb's version contains in-frame clones alone and is incomplete. Found here are 250,000 or so clones, no singletons; the ten largest cover more than 1%. The authors sorted pooled cutaneous lymph node cells using CD4, CD8alpha, NKG2D, NKG2ACE and other markers. The sequenced material came from CD4+ T cells sorted from a lymph node. These receptor sequences come from a C3H/HeJ mouse with alopecia areata. Strain MHC haplotype: H2-k.

This clone came up a few times. Germline and genes: mouse. Read sequence stops 4 residues before the CDR3 end, and the germline J gene provides the missing end. V usage is TRBV1 and J usage is TRBJ2-5; 9 nucleotides agree with TRBD2. This CDR3 has 14 amino acids. Per germline, CDR1 NSQYPW and CDR2 LRSPGD (reference sequence). CDR3 sequence: CTCSAIGGADTQYF. The sequenced CDR3 bases are TGCACCTGCAGTGCTATTGGGGGGGCTGAC. Filled out from reference TRBV1 and TRBJ2-5, the complete variable domain reads VTLLEQNPRWRLVPRGQAVNLRCILKNSQYPWMSWYQQDLQKQLQWLFTLRSPGDKEVKSLPGADYLATRVTDTELRLQVANMSQGRTLYCTCSAIGGADTQYFGPGTRLLVL.

In the case of this clone: The germline and genes are mouse ones. The read falls 4 residues short of the CDR3 end, and the missing part is taken from the germline J gene. The same CDR3 can be traced to other DNA sequences in this sample. The chain combines TRBV19 with TRBJ2-3, with TRBD2 matching over 9 bases. CDR1 is FNHDT and CDR2 is SITEND in the germline V gene (reference sequence). The CDR3 consists of 14 residues. CDR3 amino acids: CASSPRTGEETLYF. The CDR3 bases that were read are TGTGCCAGCAGCCCCCGGACTGGGGAAGAA.

This clone was counted a few times. The genes and germline here are from mouse. The read finishes 4 residues shy of the CDR3 end, and the germline J gene is used to complete it. V is TRBV19 and J is TRBJ2-5, with TRBD1 matching 7 bases. The germline gives CDR1 FNHDT, CDR2 SITEND (reference sequence). CDR3 size: 14 residues. J gave up 1 base and V 7 bases, and 6 bases lay outside the gene matches. Partial CDR3 DNA: TGTGCCAGCGTATCCGACAGGGACCAAGAC. This sequence encodes CASVSDRDQD. The whole CDR3 protein is CASVSDRDQDTQYF.

A remark on this clone: The listed genes are named as in mouse. The read falls 4 residues short of the CDR3 end, and the missing part is taken from the germline J gene. J is TRBJ2-5 and V is TRBV19; TRBD2 matches 10 bases. This CDR3 has 15 residues. Unmatched junction bases numbered 2, after V lost 2 bases and J lost 2 bases. From germline, CDR1 is FNHDT and CDR2 SITEND (reference sequence). The CDR3 sequence: CASSMRDWGQDTQYF. CDR3 bases read: TGTGCCAGCAGTATGCGGGACTGGGGCCAAGAC.

Concerning this clone: The gene names given are mouse names. The read ends 4 residues early relative to the CDR3; the germline J gene fills the gap. The chain uses TRBV13-1 and TRBJ2-5; 8 positions agree with TRBD1. The CDR3 is 13 amino acids. The germline gives CDR1 NSHNY, CDR2 SYGAGN. V shed 7 bases, J shed 3 bases, and the junction held 4 bases outside the gene matches. The sequenced part of the CDR3 DNA is TGTGCCAGCTCGCAGGGGGCTCAAGAC. It yields the protein CASSQGAQD. From start to end, the CDR3 is CASSQGAQDTQYF.

Regarding this clone: Germline and genes here are mouse. The sequenced part of the CDR3 DNA is TGTGCCAGCAGTATAGCAGGGGGCCGCACCGGG. Translation gives CASSIAGGRTG. The complete CDR3 sequence is CASSIAGGRTGQLYF. The chain is built from TRBV19 and TRBJ2-2, with 8 bases fitting TRBD1. The sequence runs out 4 residues before the end of the CDR3; the remainder is reconstructed from the germline J gene. CDR1 and CDR2 (germline): FNHDT, SITEND (reference sequence). V gave up 0 bases and J gave up 4 bases; unmatched junction bases: 2. The CDR3 spans 15 residues.

This clone was seen only a few times. Mouse germline and gene names are used. The read stops 4 residues short of the end of the CDR3; the missing end is completed from the germline J gene. The V call is TRBV1, the J call TRBJ1-1; TRBD1 aligns across 9 bases. Germline values: CDR1 NSQYPW, CDR2 LRSPGD (reference sequence). This CDR3 has 15 residues. V lost 5 bases and J lost 0; bases outside the gene matches: 4. The covered CDR3 bases are TGCACCTGCAGTCCACAGGGGGCCACAAACACA. Its protein is CTCSPQGATNT. The complete CDR3 sequence is CTCSPQGATNTEVFF.

In this sample, this clone turned up a few times. Germline and genes: mouse. The sequenced fragment ends 4 residues before the CDR3 boundary, so the rest is inferred from the germline J gene. V gene TRBV1 combines with J gene TRBJ2-3; possible D gene TRBD1, 5 bases. CDR3 length equals 15 residues. Germline CDR1 is NSQYPW and CDR2 is LRSPGD (reference sequence). Incomplete CDR3 DNA: TGCACCTGCAGTGCAGATTGGGCAGGGTTAGAA. Residues: CTCSADWAGLE. Given in full, the CDR3 is CTCSADWAGLETLYF.

Comments on this clone: The listed genes are named as in mouse. With the read ending 4 residues before the CDR3 end, the germline J gene is used to fill in that end. The chain joins TRBV13-1 to TRBJ2-5, with 7 bases identical to TRBD1. Trimming removed 2 bases from V and 1 base from J; junction bases left unmatched: 1. This CDR3 is built from 14 residues. CDR1 and CDR2 from the germline V gene are NSHNY and SYGAGN. The DNA read from the CDR3 is TGTGCCAGCAGTGAGGGGACAGACCAAGAC. Amino acids: CASSEGTDQD. The entire CDR3 is CASSEGTDQDTQYF.

In the case of this clone: The listed genes are named as in mouse. With the read ending 4 residues before the CDR3 end, the germline J gene is used to fill in that end. Other DNA sequences in this specimen translate into the identical CDR3. The chain carries TRBV13-3 and TRBJ2-2, with 11 bases fitting TRBD1. Trimming at V came to 6 bases and at J to 2 bases, leaving 3 bases not matched to a gene. Germline assignment: CDR1 NNHDY and CDR2 SYVADS. The CDR3 loop spans 15 amino acids. The part of the CDR3 DNA that was read is TGTGCCAGCACACGGGACAGGGGGAACACCGGG. It is translated as CASTRDRGNTG. The entire CDR3 sequence reads CASTRDRGNTGQLYF.

Regarding this clone: Gene names and germline match the mouse. CDR3 region: CTCSADGTGGNSDYTF. The sequenced part of the CDR3 DNA is TGCACCTGCAGTGCAGATGGGACAGGGGGGAACTCC. The chain has TRBV1 and TRBJ1-2; 11 bases are shared with TRBD1. The CDR3 goes on 4 residues after the read ends, and that part is filled in from the germline J gene. The germline V gene has CDR1 NSQYPW and CDR2 LRSPGD (reference sequence). V lost 0 bases and J lost 2; bases outside the gene matches: 2. There are 16 residues in the CDR3.

The table lists this clone with a few counts. Gene labels here are mouse ones. The read stops 4 residues short of the end of the CDR3; the missing end is completed from the germline J gene. Other DNA sequences in this sample translate to the same CDR3. The chain recombines TRBV12-1 with TRBJ2-3, with 8 bases fitting TRBD2. The germline CDR1 and CDR2 sequences are SGHSN and HYEKVE. With 1 base clipped from V and 3 bases from J, the junction kept 5 bases outside the gene matches. This CDR3 has 15 amino acids. The CDR3 reads CASSLTGGGAETLYF. The part of the CDR3 DNA that was read is TGTGCCAGCTCTCTTACTGGGGGTGGGGCAGAA.

This clone turned up a few times. Gene names are the mouse ones. The missing CDR3 end, 4 residues past where the read stops, is filled in from the germline J gene. The chain couples TRBV13-1 to TRBJ2-4; D may be TRBD1 (6 bases). V was trimmed by 2 bases and J by 0 bases, leaving 10 bases between them. The CDR3 sequence is 15 residues long. Germline V gene data show CDR1 as NSHNY and CDR2 as SYGAGN. The CDR3: CASSEPRGSQNTLYF. Partial CDR3 DNA: TGTGCCAGCAGTGAACCCAGGGGTAGTCAAAAC.

This clone was counted between two and nine times. The genes are named according to mouse. The CDR3 extends 3 residues past the end of the read, so its final part is completed from the germline J gene. The same CDR3 is also encoded by other DNA sequences in this sample. The chain recombines TRBV1 with TRBJ1-6; 9 bases are shared with TRBD1. TRBJ1-6 is filed as an ORF, its function uncertain. Germline lookup yields CDR1 NSQYPW and CDR2 LRSPGD (reference sequence). The junction had 0 bases not matched to a gene; V was cut back by 1 base and J by 5 bases. The CDR3 is 15 amino acids. This CDR3 is CTCSAGQGDNSPLYF. The CDR3 DNA, read in part, is TGCACCTGCAGTGCAGGACAGGGGGATAATTCGCCC.

This clone occurred a few times. The gene symbols are mouse symbols. Distinct nucleotide sequences in the sample also encode this CDR3. The CDR3 protein is CTCSADGGGYEQYF. The DNA read from the CDR3 is TGCACCTGCAGTGCCGACGGGGGGGGGTAT. The chain links TRBV1 to TRBJ2-7; 7 bases match TRBD2. The CDR3 end falls 4 residues outside the read, so it is completed with the germline J gene. Germline V gene data show CDR1 as NSQYPW and CDR2 as LRSPGD (reference sequence). The CDR3 extends over 14 amino acids.

There are a few counts of this clone. Gene and germline names: mouse. The read halts 4 residues ahead of the CDR3 end, with the missing end drawn from the germline J gene. This chain joins TRBV5 and TRBJ2-2; TRBD2 aligns across 9 bases. The trim removed 0 bases at V and 3 bases at J, leaving 8 bases unmatched. The germline V gene has CDR1 LGHNA and CDR2 YNLKQL (reference sequence). This CDR3 contains 18 residues. The CDR3 sequence is CASSQDWSLGGDTGQLYF. The sequenced CDR3 bases are TGTGCCAGCAGCCAAGATTGGTCACTGGGGGGAGACACCGGG.

A word on this clone: All gene names here are mouse names. The sequenced fragment ends 3 residues before the CDR3 boundary, so the rest is inferred from the germline J gene. This rearrangement joins TRBV13-1 to TRBJ1-6; D not certain. TRBJ1-6 is sorted into the ORF group, with uncertain function. The germline V and J ends were trimmed by 1 base and 4 bases, with 6 bases remaining between them. Germline CDR1 and CDR2: NSHNY and SYGAGN. The CDR3 is 14 residues long. The CDR3 reads CASSDQEYNSPLYF. The sequenced part of the CDR3 DNA is TGTGCCAGCAGTGATCAGGAGTATAATTCGCCC.

This clone was seen more than once but under ten times. Gene labels here are mouse ones. The part of the CDR3 DNA that was read is TGTGCTAGCAACTACAGGGAGAGA. Translated: CASNYRER. In full, the CDR3 reads CASNYREREVFF. This chain uses TRBV29 with TRBJ1-1, with a possible D match to TRBD1 (6 bases). The CDR3 end lies 4 residues beyond the end of the read and is filled in from the germline J gene. The CDR3 has 12 residues. The germline V gene has CDR1 MSHET and CDR2 SYDVDS.

This clone was seen a few times. Mouse germline and gene names are used. The CDR3 extends 4 residues past the end of the read, so its final part is completed from the germline J gene. V and J are TRBV19 and TRBJ2-7; 11 bases fit TRBD2. The CDR3 runs 14 residues. The V segment lost 4 bases and the J segment 3 bases; nucleotides outside the gene matches: 3. CDR1 is FNHDT and CDR2 is SITEND in the germline V gene (reference sequence). Incomplete CDR3 DNA: TGTGCCAGCAGTTCGGGACTGGGGGTCTAT. It encodes CASSSGLGVY. In full, the CDR3 is CASSSGLGVYEQYF.

In this sample, this clone turned up a few times. Mouse gene names apply. From the germline J gene comes the end of the CDR3, since the read stops 4 residues before it. The rearrangement links TRBV19 to TRBJ1-1, with 10 bases identical to TRBD1. The germline V gene has CDR1 FNHDT and CDR2 SITEND (reference sequence). V dropped 5 bases and J dropped 1; count of bases not matched to a gene: 8. CDR3 length equals 16 residues. The CDR3 is CASSRDRGIINTEVFF. Partial CDR3 DNA: TGTGCCAGCAGCCGGGACAGGGGAATCATAAACACA.

Comment on this clone: Gene names are mouse gene names. The CDR3 end is not reached by the read, which stops 4 residues before it; the germline J gene fills it in. Other DNA sequences in this specimen translate into the identical CDR3. The rearrangement joins TRBV13-2 to TRBJ2-5; 7 bases are shared with TRBD1. Trimming took 3 bases from V and 1 from J; bases not matched to a gene: 2. Per the germline V gene, CDR1 is NNHNN and CDR2 is SYGAGS (reference sequence). This CDR3 spans 14 amino acids. CDR3 loop: CASGATGDQDTQYF. The CDR3 DNA, read in part, is TGTGCCAGCGGTGCCACAGGGGACCAAGAC.

Points on this clone: Any gene name here is a mouse gene name. The CDR3 extends 4 residues past the end of the read, so its final part is completed from the germline J gene. The chain uses TRBV1 and TRBJ1-1; TRBD1 aligns across 9 bases. The ends lost 0 bases at V and 4 bases at J; junction bases unmatched: 6. The CDR3 sequence is 16 residues long. Per germline, CDR1 NSQYPW and CDR2 LRSPGD (reference sequence). The CDR3: CTCSAERDRAGTEVFF. CDR3 DNA, as far as it was read: TGCACCTGCAGTGCAGAAAGGGACAGGGCGGGCACA.

This clone was seen more than once but under ten times. Gene names are the mouse ones. The read falls 4 residues short of the CDR3 end, and the missing part is taken from the germline J gene. This chain uses TRBV1 with TRBJ2-2, with D perhaps matching TRBD2 (6 bases). This CDR3 spans 16 amino acids. V was clipped by 0 bases and J by 0 bases, with 8 bases between them. CDR1 NSQYPW and CDR2 LRSPGD come from the germline V gene (reference sequence). CDR3 bases read: TGCACCTGCAGTGCAGATTCTGGGGCAAACACCGGG. Translation gives CTCSADSGANTG. In full, the CDR3 reads CTCSADSGANTGQLYF.

With respect to this clone: Genes here carry mouse names. CDR3 region: CASSPGQGSYNSPLYF. The sequenced part of the CDR3 DNA is TGTGCTAGCAGTCCCGGACAGGGTTCCTATAATTCGCCC. The chain joins TRBV29 to TRBJ1-6, with 8 nucleotides matching TRBD1. The CDR3 goes on 3 residues after the read ends, and that part is filled in from the germline J gene. TRBJ1-6 is an open reading frame whose function is uncertain. The J segment lost 0 bases and the V segment lost 5 bases, leaving 3 bases of the junction unmatched. CDR1 is MSHET and CDR2 is SYDVDS in the germline V gene. The CDR3 consists of 16 residues.

This clone was recorded a few times. Gene names refer to mouse genes. The read falls 4 residues short of the CDR3 end, and the missing part is taken from the germline J gene. Other DNA variants within this sample encode the same CDR3. V is TRBV1 and J is TRBJ2-5; no clear D. Germline values: CDR1 NSQYPW, CDR2 LRSPGD (reference sequence). V gave up 3 bases and J gave up 2 bases, with 6 bases separating them. CDR3 length equals 13 residues. The part of the CDR3 DNA that was read is TGCACCTGCAGTGCCCTCGTCCAAGAC. It encodes CTCSALVQD. The entire CDR3 reads CTCSALVQDTQYF.

Regarding this clone: Germline and genes: mouse. The read ends 4 residues early relative to the CDR3; the germline J gene fills the gap. The chain carries TRBV14 and TRBJ2-1, with D maybe TRBD1 (5 bases). Germline CDR1 reads SGHDT; CDR2 reads FRDEAV. Deletions cut 1 base from V and 2 bases from J, with 10 bases between. The CDR3 totals 15 residues. The part of the CDR3 DNA that was read is TGTGCCAGCAGTTTCCCGACAGCATACTATGCT. Translating it yields CASSFPTAYYA. The whole CDR3 reads CASSFPTAYYAEQFF.

Regarding this clone: All gene names here are mouse names. The CDR3 end lies 3 residues beyond the end of the read and is filled in from the germline J gene. The sample has other DNA sequences that encode this CDR3 too. The V and J genes are TRBV5 and TRBJ1-6; 8 bases map to TRBD1. TRBJ1-6 is an ORF for which the function is uncertain. Germline assignment: CDR1 LGHNA and CDR2 YNLKQL (reference sequence). V dropped 4 bases and J dropped 3; count of bases not matched to a gene: 2. CDR3 length equals 15 residues. CDR3 DNA, as far as it was read: TGTGCCAGCAGCCCCGACAGGGGCTATAATTCGCCC. Its translation is CASSPDRGYNSP. The full CDR3 is CASSPDRGYNSPLYF.

As concerns this clone: The germline and genes are mouse ones. The sequence runs out 4 residues before the end of the CDR3; the remainder is reconstructed from the germline J gene. V and J are TRBV13-1 and TRBJ2-7; 12 bases align to TRBD1. Germline V gene sequence: CDR1 NSHNY, CDR2 SYGAGN. The CDR3 totals 14 residues. The sequenced CDR3 bases are TGTGCCAGCAGTCTGGGACAGGGGGCTTAT. Its translation is CASSLGQGAY. The complete CDR3 sequence is CASSLGQGAYEQYF.

This clone has a handful of counts. Mouse names are used for the genes. The read comes to an end 4 residues before the CDR3 does, leaving the germline J gene to fill in the end. The chain uses TRBV5 and TRBJ2-3; perhaps TRBD1 as D (7 bases). Deletions cut 0 bases from V and 0 bases from J, with 13 bases between. Germline V gene sequence: CDR1 LGHNA, CDR2 YNLKQL (reference sequence). The CDR3 totals 17 residues. The CDR3: CASSQDTRGVSAETLYF. The DNA read from the CDR3 is TGTGCCAGCAGCCAAGATACCAGGGGGGTTAGTGCAGAA.

A note on this clone: Gene names are the mouse ones. Coverage ceases 4 residues before the CDR3 finishes, and the germline J gene fills in the end. At the DNA level, this CDR3 is encoded by other sequences in the same sample as well. This sequence joins TRBV19 and TRBJ2-3; tentatively, D is TRBD1 (6 bases). Trimming cost V 4 bases and J 1 base, with 10 bases left between them. In germline, CDR1 is FNHDT, CDR2 SITEND (reference sequence). This CDR3 has 14 amino acids. The CDR3 region is CASSLRGGAETLYF. CDR3 DNA (partial): TGTGCCAGCAGTCTCAGGGGAGGTGCAGAA.

About this clone itself: Gene names refer to mouse genes. The covered CDR3 bases are TGTGCCAGCAGTGATGCAGGGGAAACCTCC. It yields the protein CASSDAGETS. The full CDR3 protein reads CASSDAGETSDYTF. The rearrangement joins TRBV13-3 to TRBJ1-2; weak D call: TRBD1 (6 bases). The CDR3 is cut off 4 residues early in the read; its end comes from the germline J gene. The CDR3 sequence is 14 residues long. Germline CDR1 is NNHDY and CDR2 is SYVADS. Deletions cut 0 bases from V and 4 bases from J, with 10 bases between.

This clone was picked up a small number of times. The gene names given are mouse names. The CDR3 extends 4 residues past the end of the read, so its final part is completed from the germline J gene. The chain carries TRBV31 and TRBJ2-2; 7 positions match TRBD1. Germline loops: CDR1 GKSSPN, CDR2 SITVG. J gave up 4 bases and V 0 bases, and 5 bases lay outside the gene matches. The CDR3 loop spans 15 amino acids. CDR3 DNA (partial): TGTGCCTGGAGTCTAGACAGGGCTAGCACCGGG. Amino acids: CAWSLDRASTG. The whole CDR3 protein reads CAWSLDRASTGQLYF. Complete variable domain (other parts from reference TRBV31 and TRBJ2-2): AQTIHQWPVAEIKAVGSPLSLGCTIKGKSSPNLYWYWQATGGTLQQLFYSITVGQVESVVQLNLSASRPKDDQFILSTEKLLLSHSGFYLCAWSLDRASTGQLYFGEGSKLTVL.